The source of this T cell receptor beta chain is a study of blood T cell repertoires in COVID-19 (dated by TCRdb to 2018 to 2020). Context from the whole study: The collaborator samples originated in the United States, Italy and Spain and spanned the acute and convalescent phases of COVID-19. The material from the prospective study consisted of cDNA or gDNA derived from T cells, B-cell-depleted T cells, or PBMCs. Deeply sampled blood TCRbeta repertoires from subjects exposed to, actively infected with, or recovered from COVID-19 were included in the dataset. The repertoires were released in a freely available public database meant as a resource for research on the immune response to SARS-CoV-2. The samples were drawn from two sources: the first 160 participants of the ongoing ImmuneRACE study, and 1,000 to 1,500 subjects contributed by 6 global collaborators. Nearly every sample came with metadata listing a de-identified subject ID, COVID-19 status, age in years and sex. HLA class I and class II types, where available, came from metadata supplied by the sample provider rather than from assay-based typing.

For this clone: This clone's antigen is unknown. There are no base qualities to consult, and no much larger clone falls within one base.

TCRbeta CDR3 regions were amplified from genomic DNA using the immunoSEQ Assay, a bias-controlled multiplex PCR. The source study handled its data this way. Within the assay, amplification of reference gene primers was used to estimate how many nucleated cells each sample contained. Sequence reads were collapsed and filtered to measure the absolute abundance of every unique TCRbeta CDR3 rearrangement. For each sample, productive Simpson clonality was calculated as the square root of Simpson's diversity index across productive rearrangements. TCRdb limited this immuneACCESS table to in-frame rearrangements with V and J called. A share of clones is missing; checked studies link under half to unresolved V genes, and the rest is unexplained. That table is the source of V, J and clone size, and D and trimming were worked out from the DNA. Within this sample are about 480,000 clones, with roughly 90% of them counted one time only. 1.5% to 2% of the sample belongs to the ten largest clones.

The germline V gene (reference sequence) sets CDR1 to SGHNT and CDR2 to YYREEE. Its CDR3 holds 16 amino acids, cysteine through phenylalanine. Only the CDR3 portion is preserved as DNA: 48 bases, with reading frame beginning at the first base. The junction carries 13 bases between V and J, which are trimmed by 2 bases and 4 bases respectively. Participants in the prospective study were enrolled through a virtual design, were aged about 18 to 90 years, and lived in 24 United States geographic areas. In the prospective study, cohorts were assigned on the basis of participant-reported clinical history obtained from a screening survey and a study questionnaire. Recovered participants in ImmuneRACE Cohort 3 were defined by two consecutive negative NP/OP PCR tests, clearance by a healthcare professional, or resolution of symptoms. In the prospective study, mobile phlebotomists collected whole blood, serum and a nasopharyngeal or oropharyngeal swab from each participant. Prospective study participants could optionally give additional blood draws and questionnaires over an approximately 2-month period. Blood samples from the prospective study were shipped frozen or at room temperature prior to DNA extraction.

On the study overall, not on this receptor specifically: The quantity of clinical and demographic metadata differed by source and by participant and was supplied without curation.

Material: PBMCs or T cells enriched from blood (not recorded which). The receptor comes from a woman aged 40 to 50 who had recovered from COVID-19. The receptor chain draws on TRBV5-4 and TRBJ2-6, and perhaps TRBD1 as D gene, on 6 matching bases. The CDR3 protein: CASSLTGTLGANVLTF. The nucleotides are TGTGCCAGCAGCTTAACCGGGACATTGGGGGCCAACGTCCTGACTTTC.